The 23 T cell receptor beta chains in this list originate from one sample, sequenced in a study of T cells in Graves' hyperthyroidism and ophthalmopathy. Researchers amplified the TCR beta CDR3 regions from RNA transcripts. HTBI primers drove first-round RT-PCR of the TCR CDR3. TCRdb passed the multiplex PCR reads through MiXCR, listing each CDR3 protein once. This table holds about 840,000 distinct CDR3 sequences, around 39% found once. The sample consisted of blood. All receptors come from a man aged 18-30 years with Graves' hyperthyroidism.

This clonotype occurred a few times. The CDR3: CASRPPGGTNTEAFF. The CDR3 nucleotides read TGTGCCAGTCGCCCCCCAGGGGGCACGAACACTGAAGCTTTCTTT. The chain links TRBV19 to TRBJ1-1; 8 bases match TRBD1. V was pared by 8 bases and J by 1 base, with 9 bases of the junction left unmatched. The germline V gene has CDR1 LNHDA and CDR2 SQIVND (reference sequence). The CDR3 covers 15 residues.

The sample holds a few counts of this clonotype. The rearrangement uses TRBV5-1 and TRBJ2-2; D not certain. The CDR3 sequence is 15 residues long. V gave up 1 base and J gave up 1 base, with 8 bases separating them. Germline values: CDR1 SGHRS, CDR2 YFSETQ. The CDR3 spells CASSLNMRNTGELFF. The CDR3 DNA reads TGCGCCAGCAGCTTGAACATGAGGAACACCGGGGAGCTGTTTTTT. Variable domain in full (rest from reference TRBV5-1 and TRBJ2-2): KAGVTQTPRYLIKTRGQQVTLSCSPISGHRSVSWYQQTPGQGLQFLFEYFSETQRNKGNFPGRFSGRQFSNSRSEMNVSTLELGDSALYLCASSLNMRNTGELFFGEGSRLTVL.

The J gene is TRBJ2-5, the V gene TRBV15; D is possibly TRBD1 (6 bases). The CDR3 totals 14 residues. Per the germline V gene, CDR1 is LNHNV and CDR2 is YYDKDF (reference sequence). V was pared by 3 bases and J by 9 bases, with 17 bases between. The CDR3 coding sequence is TGTGCCACCAGCAGTAAACAGGGAATGGAGCCCCAGTACTTC. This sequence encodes CATSSKQGMEPQYF. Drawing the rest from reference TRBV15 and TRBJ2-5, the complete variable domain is DAMVIQNPRYQVTQFGKPVTLSCSQTLNHNVMYWYQQKSSQAPKLLFHYYDKDFNNEADTPDNFQSRRPNTSFCFLDIRSPGLGDTAMYLCATSSKQGMEPQYFGPGTRLLVL.

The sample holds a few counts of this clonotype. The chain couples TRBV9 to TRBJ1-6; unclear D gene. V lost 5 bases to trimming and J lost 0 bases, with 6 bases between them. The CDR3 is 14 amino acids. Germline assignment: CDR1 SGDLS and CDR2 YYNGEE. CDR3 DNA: TGTGCCAGCAGTTTTAGCTCCTATAATTCACCCCTCCACTTT. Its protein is CASSFSSYNSPLHF.

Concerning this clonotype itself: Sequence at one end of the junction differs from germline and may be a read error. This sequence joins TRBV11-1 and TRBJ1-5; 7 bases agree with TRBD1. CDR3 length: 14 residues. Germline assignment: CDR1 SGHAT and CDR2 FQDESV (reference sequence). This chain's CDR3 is CASSQATGDQPQHF. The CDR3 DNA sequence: TGCGCCAGCAGCCAAGCCACAGGGGATCAGCCCCAGCATTTT.

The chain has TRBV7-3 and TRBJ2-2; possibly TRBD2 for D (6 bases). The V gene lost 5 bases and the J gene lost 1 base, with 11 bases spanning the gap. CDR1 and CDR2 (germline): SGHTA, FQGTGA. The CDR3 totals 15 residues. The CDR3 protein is CASSPMGGNTGELFF. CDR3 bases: TGTGCCAGCAGCCCCATGGGGGGGAACACCGGGGAGCTGTTTTTT.

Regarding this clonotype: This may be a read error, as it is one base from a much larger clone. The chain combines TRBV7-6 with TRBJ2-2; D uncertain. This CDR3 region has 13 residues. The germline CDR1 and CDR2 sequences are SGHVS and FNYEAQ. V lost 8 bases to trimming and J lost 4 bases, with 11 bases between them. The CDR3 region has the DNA TGTGCCAGCGGCCGAGACATCACCGGGGAGCTGTTTTTT. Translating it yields CASGRDITGELFF. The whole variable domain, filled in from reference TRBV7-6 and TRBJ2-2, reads GAGVSQSPRYKVTKRGQDVALRCDPISGHVSLYWYRQALGQGPEFLTYFNYEAQQDKSGLPNDRFSAERPEGSISTLTIQRTEQRDSAMYRCASGRDITGELFFGEGSRLTVL.

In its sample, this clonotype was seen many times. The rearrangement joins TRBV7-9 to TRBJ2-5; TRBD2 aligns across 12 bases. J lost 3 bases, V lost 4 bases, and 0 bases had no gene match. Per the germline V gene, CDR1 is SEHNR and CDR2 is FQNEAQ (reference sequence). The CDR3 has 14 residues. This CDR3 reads CASSWTSGEETQYF. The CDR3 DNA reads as TGTGCCAGCAGCTGGACTAGCGGGGAAGAGACCCAGTACTTC.

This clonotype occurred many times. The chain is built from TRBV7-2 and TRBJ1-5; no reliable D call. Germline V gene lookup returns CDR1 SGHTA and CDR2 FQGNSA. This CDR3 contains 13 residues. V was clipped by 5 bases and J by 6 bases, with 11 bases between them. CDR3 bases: TGTGCCAGCAGCGTCGAGTGGTCTCAGCCCCAGCATTTT. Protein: CASSVEWSQPQHF.

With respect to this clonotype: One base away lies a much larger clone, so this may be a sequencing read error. CDR3 residues: CASSDGTGGAFF. CDR3 sequence (DNA): TGTGCCAGCAGTGACGGGACAGGGGGAGCTTTCTTT. V gene TRBV6-4 combines with J gene TRBJ1-1; 11 nucleotides agree with TRBD1. CDR3 size: 12 residues. CDR1 and CDR2 from the germline V gene are MRHNA and SNTAGT. The V and J ends lost 2 bases and 10 bases, in that order; junction bases with no gene match: 0.

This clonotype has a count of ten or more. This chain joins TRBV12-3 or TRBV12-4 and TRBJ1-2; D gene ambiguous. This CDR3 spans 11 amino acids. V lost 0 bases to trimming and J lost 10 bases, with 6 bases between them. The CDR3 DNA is TGTGCCAGCAGTTTAGCAGACCACTACACCTTC. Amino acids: CASSLADHYTF.

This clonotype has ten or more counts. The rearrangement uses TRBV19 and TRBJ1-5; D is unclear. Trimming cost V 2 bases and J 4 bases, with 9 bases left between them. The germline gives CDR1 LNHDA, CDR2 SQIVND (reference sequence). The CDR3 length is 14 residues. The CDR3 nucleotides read TGTGCCAGTAGTATATGGCAGGTAAATCAGCCCCAGCATTTT. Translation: CASSIWQVNQPQHF.

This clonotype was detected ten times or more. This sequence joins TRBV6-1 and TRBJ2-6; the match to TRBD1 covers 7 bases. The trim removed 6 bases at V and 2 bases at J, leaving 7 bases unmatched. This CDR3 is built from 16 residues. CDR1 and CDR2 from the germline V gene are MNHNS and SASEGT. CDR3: CASSSTDRAGANVLTF. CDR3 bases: TGTGCCAGCAGCTCGACCGACAGGGCTGGGGCCAACGTCCTGACTTTC.

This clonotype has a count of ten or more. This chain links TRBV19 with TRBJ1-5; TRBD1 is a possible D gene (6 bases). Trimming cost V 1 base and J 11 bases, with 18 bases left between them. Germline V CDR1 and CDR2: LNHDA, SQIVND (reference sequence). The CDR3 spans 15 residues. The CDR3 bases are TGTGCCAGTAGTATAGGGGGGGACACCCTAATGGCCCAGCATTTT. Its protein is CASSIGGDTLMAQHF.

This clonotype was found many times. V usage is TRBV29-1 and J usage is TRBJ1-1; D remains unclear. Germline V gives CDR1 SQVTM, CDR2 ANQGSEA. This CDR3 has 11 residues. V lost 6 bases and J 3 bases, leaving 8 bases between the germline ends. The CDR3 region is CSVEIDTEAFF. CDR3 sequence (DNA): TGCAGCGTGGAAATCGACACTGAAGCTTTCTTT.

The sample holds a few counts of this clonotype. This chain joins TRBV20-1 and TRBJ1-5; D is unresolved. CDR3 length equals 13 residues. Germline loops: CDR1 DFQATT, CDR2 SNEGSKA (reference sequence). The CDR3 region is CVVGNGVNQPQHF. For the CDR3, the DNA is TGCGTGGTGGGCAACGGGGTCAATCAGCCCCAGCATTTT.

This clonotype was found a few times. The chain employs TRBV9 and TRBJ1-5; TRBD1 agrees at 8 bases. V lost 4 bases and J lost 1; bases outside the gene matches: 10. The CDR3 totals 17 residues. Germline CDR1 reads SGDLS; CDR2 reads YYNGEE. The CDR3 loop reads CASSRTGTGESNQPQHF. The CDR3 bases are TGTGCCAGCAGCAGAACCGGGACAGGCGAGAGCAATCAGCCCCAGCATTTT.

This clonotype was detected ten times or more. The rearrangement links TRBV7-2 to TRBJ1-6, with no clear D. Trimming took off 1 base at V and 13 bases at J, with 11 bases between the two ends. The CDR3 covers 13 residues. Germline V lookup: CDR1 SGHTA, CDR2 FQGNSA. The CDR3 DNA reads TGTGCCAGCAGCTTAGGTGGAGTCAGGCCCCTCCACTTT. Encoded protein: CASSLGGVRPLHF.

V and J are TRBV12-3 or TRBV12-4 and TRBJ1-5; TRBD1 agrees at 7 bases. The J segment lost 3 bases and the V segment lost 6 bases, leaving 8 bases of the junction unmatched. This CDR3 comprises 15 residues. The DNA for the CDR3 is TGTGCCAGCAGCCCGCCGACAGGGCCCAATCAGCCCCAGCATTTT. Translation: CASSPPTGPNQPQHF.

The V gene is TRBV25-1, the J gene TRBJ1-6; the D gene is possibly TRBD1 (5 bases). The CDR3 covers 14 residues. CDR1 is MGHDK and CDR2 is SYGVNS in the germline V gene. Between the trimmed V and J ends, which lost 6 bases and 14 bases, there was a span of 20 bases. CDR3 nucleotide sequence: TGTGCCAGCAGGGGGGAGACCAAGGCGGGAGCCCTCCACTTT. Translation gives CASRGETKAGALHF.

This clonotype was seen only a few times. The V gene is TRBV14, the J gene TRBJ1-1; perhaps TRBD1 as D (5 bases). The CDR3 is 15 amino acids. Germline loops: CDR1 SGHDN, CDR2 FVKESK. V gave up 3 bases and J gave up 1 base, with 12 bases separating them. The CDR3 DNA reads TGTGCCAGCAGCCAGCCGGGACGTAAGAACACTGAAGCTTTCTTT. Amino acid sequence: CASSQPGRKNTEAFF.

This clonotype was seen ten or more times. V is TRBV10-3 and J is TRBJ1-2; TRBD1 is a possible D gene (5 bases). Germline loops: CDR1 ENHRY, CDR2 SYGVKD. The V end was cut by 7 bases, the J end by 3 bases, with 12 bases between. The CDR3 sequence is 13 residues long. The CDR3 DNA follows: TGTGCCATCAATGGAGGGGAGGACTATGGCTACACCTTC. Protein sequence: CAINGGEDYGYTF.

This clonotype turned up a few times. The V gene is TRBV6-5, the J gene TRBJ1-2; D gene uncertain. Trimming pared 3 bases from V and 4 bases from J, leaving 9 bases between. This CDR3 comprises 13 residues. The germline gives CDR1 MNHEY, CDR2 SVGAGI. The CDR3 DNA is TGTGCCAGCAGTTATGATTCGGGCTATGGCTACACCTTC. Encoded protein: CASSYDSGYGYTF.